This entry concerns a single TCR beta chain. Its matching antigen is unknown. TCRdb analysed the RT-PCR reads with MiXCR anew, one entry per CDR3 protein. The sample includes a few hundred thousand distinct CDR3 sequences, roughly 22% of them seen just once. Germline loops: CDR1 SEHNR, CDR2 FQNEAQ (reference sequence). The germline V and J ends were trimmed by 1 base and 5 bases, with 12 bases remaining between them. The CDR3 runs to 16 residues. This entry comes from a study of response to subunit inactivated influenza vaccine. Study-wide results and caveats: Authors suggested few new T cells are recruited by each seasonal influenza vaccination.

The receptor's source is a man in his fifties or sixties who received an inactivated influenza vaccine. Sequenced here: PBMCs from blood, sampled about 19 months after vaccination. The chain carries TRBV7-9 and TRBJ1-6; no firm D call. The CDR3 nucleotides are TGTGCCAGCAGCTTAGAGGGAACAGTCCATAATTCACCCCTCCACTTT. Its protein product is CASSLEGTVHNSPLHF. The whole variable domain, filled in from reference TRBV7-9 and TRBJ1-6, reads DTGVSQNPRHKITKRGQNVTFRCDPISEHNRLYWYRQTLGQGPEFLTYFQNEAQLEKSRLLSDRFSAERPKGSFSTLEIQRTEQGDSAMYLCASSLEGTVHNSPLHFGNGTRLTVT.